This T cell receptor (beta chain) was obtained from a study of T cell repertoires in cytomegalovirus infection. Study context: The study used recently identified HLA-C-restricted and well-studied HLA-B-restricted CMV epitopes. The public TCR beta signatures pointed to both CMV infection and matching HLA type. Findings and limits, study-wide: The response measured ex vivo was dominated by TCR beta clonotypes (HLA-C-restricted and CMV-specific). Cumulative frequency of public TCR beta families picked out carriers of CMV plus the relevant HLA.

One entry per CDR3 protein, called by TCRdb with MiXCR from the reads. The sample includes a few hundred thousand distinct CDR3 sequences, 40% of them seen just once. V lost 6 bases and J lost 9, with 35 bases in between. This CDR3 has 19 residues. In germline, CDR1 is MGHDK, CDR2 SYGVNS. For this clonotype: Its antigen is unidentified.

The sequence was collected from a human donor in good health (CMV status not recorded). Some clones in this sample may be carry-over from other donors' samples. The source was cultured PBMCs, collected from culture after CMV antigen stimulation. V is TRBV25-1 and J is TRBJ2-5; either TRBD1 or TRBD2 may supply D (5 bases each). CDR3 DNA: TGTGCCAGCAGCGCGGTAACCGGGCAGGGACCGACTAAGGGTAGGGCCCAGTACTTC. Amino acid sequence: CASSAVTGQGPTKGRAQYF.